The rows below give T cell receptor beta chains drawn from one sample of a study of blood T cell repertoires in COVID-19. Sequencing was performed with immunoSEQ multiplex PCR; in TCRdb, only in-frame clones are kept and a portion is missing. The sample has tens of thousands of clones, roughly nine tenths seen once; the top ten hold about 16%. Sequenced: peripheral blood. Every receptor here comes from a man aged 60-69 years with active or convalescent COVID-19. Both conserved end residues are part of each CDR3.

j_gene: TRBJ2-1
v_gene: TRBV16
CDR3aa: CASSQWEGGYEQFF

j_gene: TRBJ2-3
v_gene: TRBV7-3
CDR3aa: CASSPTSGGYTDTQYF

j_gene: TRBJ2-5
v_gene: TRBV11-3
CDR3aa: CASSLAGRTGETQYF

j_gene: TRBJ1-2
v_gene: TRBV6-6
CDR3aa: CASSSTGQGGGYTF

j_gene: TRBJ1-6
v_gene: TRBV4-2
CDR3aa: CASSQDPLSPLHF

j_gene: TRBJ1-1
v_gene: TRBV19
CDR3aa: CASSKATMNTEAFF

j_gene: TRBJ2-6
v_gene: TRBV4-2
CDR3aa: CASSQAQTGGLAGANVLTF

j_gene: TRBJ1-2
v_gene: TRBV7-9
CDR3aa: CASSSTRQGNYGYTF

j_gene: TRBJ1-1
v_gene: TRBV19
CDR3aa: CASRWAENTEAFF

j_gene: TRBJ2-3
v_gene: TRBV3-1/TRBV3-2
CDR3aa: CASSQDRGDRGPDTQYF

j_gene: TRBJ2-7
v_gene: TRBV7-3
CDR3aa: CASSPQGSSYEQYF

j_gene: TRBJ1-3
v_gene: TRBV28
CDR3aa: CASTLGVGSGNTIYF

j_gene: TRBJ2-1
v_gene: TRBV5-5
CDR3aa: CASSWEGQGETYNEQFF

j_gene: TRBJ1-6
v_gene: TRBV15
CDR3aa: CATSRDYRGLGSYNSPLHF

j_gene: TRBJ2-5
v_gene: TRBV9
CDR3aa: CASSVAGQEETQYF

j_gene: TRBJ1-2
v_gene: TRBV28
CDR3aa: CASSLDRNYGYTF

j_gene: TRBJ2-1
v_gene: TRBV19
CDR3aa: CASTSRLAGAYYNEQFF

j_gene: TRBJ1-6
v_gene: TRBV28
CDR3aa: CASSQIRARSYNSPLHF

j_gene: TRBJ1-1
v_gene: TRBV28
CDR3aa: CASSLLVWVGLQAEAFF

j_gene: TRBJ2-7
v_gene: TRBV29-1
CDR3aa: CSVQGQSYEQYF

j_gene: TRBJ2-3
v_gene: TRBV10-2
CDR3aa: CASKVDRGDTQYF

j_gene: TRBJ2-7
v_gene: TRBV19
CDR3aa: CASSIDSGDSSYEQYF

j_gene: TRBJ2-7
v_gene: TRBV29-1
CDR3aa: CSVANGGISYEQYF

j_gene: TRBJ1-2
v_gene: TRBV9
CDR3aa: CASSPSAPFPGYGYTF

j_gene: TRBJ1-6
v_gene: TRBV5-6
CDR3aa: CASSSGFNSPLHF

j_gene: TRBJ1-2
v_gene: TRBV19
CDR3aa: CASSLRHSVVYGYTF

j_gene: TRBJ1-1
v_gene: TRBV27
CDR3aa: CASSFSRLNEAFF

j_gene: TRBJ1-1
v_gene: TRBV6-6
CDR3aa: CASSYSDSEAFF

j_gene: TRBJ2-4
v_gene: TRBV19
CDR3aa: CASLGPAGSGIQYF

j_gene: TRBJ2-1
v_gene: TRBV2
CDR3aa: CASRRTSGGYNEQFF

j_gene: TRBJ2-3
v_gene: TRBV5-1
CDR3aa: CASSGGTGQDTQYF

j_gene: TRBJ1-2
v_gene: TRBV10-3
CDR3aa: CAMGEGGYGYTF

j_gene: TRBJ1-4
v_gene: TRBV4-1
CDR3aa: CASSQEGLRVEKLFF

j_gene: TRBJ2-6
v_gene: TRBV28
CDR3aa: CASSGQALSGANVLTF

j_gene: TRBJ2-7
v_gene: TRBV7-9
CDR3aa: CASSLTGLDEQYF

j_gene: TRBJ2-2
v_gene: TRBV19
CDR3aa: CASSIGMGAGNTGELFF

j_gene: TRBJ1-1
v_gene: TRBV7-2
CDR3aa: CASSLVSVNTEAFF

j_gene: TRBJ1-2
v_gene: TRBV6-2/TRBV6-3
CDR3aa: CASSYNPLGTDYGYTF

j_gene: TRBJ1-1
v_gene: TRBV6-5
CDR3aa: CASSSGQGRTNTEAFF

j_gene: TRBJ1-1
v_gene: TRBV5-1
CDR3aa: CASSESEMNTEAFF

j_gene: TRBJ1-2
v_gene: TRBV6-2/TRBV6-3
CDR3aa: CASSYSRTAYGYTF

j_gene: TRBJ1-1
v_gene: TRBV24-1
CDR3aa: CATSDAGQGNTEAFF

j_gene: TRBJ1-2
v_gene: TRBV4-1
CDR3aa: CASSQEPTGYDSYTF

j_gene: TRBJ1-6
v_gene: TRBV2
CDR3aa: CASRRTSVSGTGSPLHF

j_gene: TRBJ2-7
v_gene: TRBV18
CDR3aa: CASSPPSGGAGEQYF

j_gene: TRBJ1-2
v_gene: TRBV30
CDR3aa: CAWSKGLGGYTF

j_gene: TRBJ2-5
v_gene: TRBV9
CDR3aa: CASGRGVQQETQYF

j_gene: TRBJ1-2
v_gene: TRBV7-3
CDR3aa: CASSPNSGDYGYTF